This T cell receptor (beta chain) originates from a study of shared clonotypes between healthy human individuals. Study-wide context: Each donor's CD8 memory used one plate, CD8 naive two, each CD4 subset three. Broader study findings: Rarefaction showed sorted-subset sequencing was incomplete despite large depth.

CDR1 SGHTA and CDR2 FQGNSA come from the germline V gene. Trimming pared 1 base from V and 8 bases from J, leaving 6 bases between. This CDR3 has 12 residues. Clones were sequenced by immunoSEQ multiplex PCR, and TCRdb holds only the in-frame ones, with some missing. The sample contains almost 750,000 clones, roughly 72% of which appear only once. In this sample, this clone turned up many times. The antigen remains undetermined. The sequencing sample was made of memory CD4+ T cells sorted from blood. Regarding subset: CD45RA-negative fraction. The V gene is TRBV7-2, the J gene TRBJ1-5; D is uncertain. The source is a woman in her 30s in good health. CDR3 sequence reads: CASSLGEKPQHF. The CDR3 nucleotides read TGTGCCAGCAGCTTAGGGGAAAAGCCCCAGCATTTT.